This TCR beta chain was sequenced in a study of response to subunit inactivated influenza vaccine. This clonotype was observed a few times. Losses at the gene ends were 6 bases for V and 4 bases for J; bases not matched to a gene: 6. Per the germline V gene, CDR1 is WSHSY and CDR2 is SAAADI. The CDR3 covers 14 residues. TCRdb recomputed calls from the RT-PCR reads with MiXCR, one row per CDR3 protein. The sample carries about 480,000 distinct CDR3 sequences, approximately 24% recorded once. The sample in question was CD4+ T cells sorted from PBMCs, obtained about 5 days after vaccination. V is TRBV10-2 and J is TRBJ1-5, with 7 bases that match TRBD1. The TCR was taken from a man aged 50 to 59 who received an inactivated influenza vaccine. The CDR3 DNA follows: TGCGCCAGCAGAATGACAGGGCTAAATCAGCCCCAGCATTTT. Residues: CASRMTGLNQPQHF.